This T cell receptor beta chain is drawn from a study of T cells in Graves' hyperthyroidism and ophthalmopathy. The CDR3 consists of 15 residues. Between the trimmed V and J ends, which lost 8 bases and 1 base, there was a span of 17 bases. The germline V gene encodes CDR1 MNHNS and CDR2 SASEGT. Amplification targeted TCR beta CDR3 regions from RNA transcripts. The TCR CDR3 first-round RT-PCR relied on the HTBI primer set. TCRdb reanalysed the multiplex PCR reads using MiXCR and keeps one entry per CDR3 protein. The table shows about 410,000 distinct CDR3 sequences, with around 15% occurring only once.

This clonotype originated in a man between 18 and 29 years old with Graves' ophthalmopathy. The V call is TRBV6-1, the J call TRBJ2-5; a weak D match, TRBD1 (5 bases). The sample comprised blood. In nucleotides, the CDR3 is TGTGCCAGCCCTAGGTCCGGACACTTCCAAGAGACCCAGTACTTC. It translates to CASPRSGHFQETQYF.